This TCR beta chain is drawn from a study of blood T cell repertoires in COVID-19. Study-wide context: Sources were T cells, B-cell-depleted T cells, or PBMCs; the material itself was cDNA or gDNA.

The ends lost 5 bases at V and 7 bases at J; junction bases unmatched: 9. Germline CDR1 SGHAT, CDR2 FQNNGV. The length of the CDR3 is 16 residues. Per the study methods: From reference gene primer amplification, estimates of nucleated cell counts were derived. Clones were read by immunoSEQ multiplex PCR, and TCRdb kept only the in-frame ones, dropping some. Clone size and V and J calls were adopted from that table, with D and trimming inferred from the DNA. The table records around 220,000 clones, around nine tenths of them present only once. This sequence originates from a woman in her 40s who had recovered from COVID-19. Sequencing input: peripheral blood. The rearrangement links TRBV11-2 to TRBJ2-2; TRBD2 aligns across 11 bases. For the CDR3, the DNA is TGTGCCAGCAGCCCCACTAGCGGGGGAAGTGGCGGGGAGCTGTTTTTT. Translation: CASSPTSGGSGGELFF.